This T cell receptor (beta chain) was captured by sequencing in a study of cytomegalovirus exposure and HLA in healthy donors. The CDR3 consists of 15 residues. V was cut by 1 base and J by 7 bases, with 11 bases left in between. Germline V gives CDR1 MGHDK, CDR2 SYGVNS. In the PCR, 60 Vbeta and 13 Jbeta primers were used. Measured with immunoSEQ multiplex PCR; TCRdb has only the in-frame clones, and not every one. In the table there are some 200,000 clones, roughly 82% of which are singletons. The V call is TRBV25-1, the J call TRBJ1-6, with D possibly matching TRBD1 (6 bases). Sequenced sample: PBMCs. This TCR was recovered from a woman aged 45-65 years in good health and CMV-seropositive. CDR3 amino acids: CASSESGTLNSPLHF. The DNA for the CDR3 is TGTGCCAGCAGTGAATCCGGGACACTAAATTCACCCCTCCACTTT.